The sequence of this TCR beta chain was determined in a study of identical twins. Study outcomes and limitations: Abundant beta clonotypes from cord blood bore fewer insertions; memory repertoires lacked this pattern. The analysis was cross-sectional rather than longitudinal within donors.

As regards this clonotype: Its antigen is as yet unknown.

Every donor was a healthy Caucasian. The CDR3 sequence is 14 residues long. CDR1 and CDR2 (germline): SQVTM, ANQGSEA. V lost 4 bases to trimming and J lost 1 base; unmatched junction nucleotides: 3. TCRdb redid the calling of the 5' RACE reads with MiXCR, one entry per CDR3 protein. The sample contains approximately 600,000 distinct CDR3 sequences, just under 10% of which appear only once. The same specimen was also included in a second study, on yellow fever vaccine responses in identical twins.

The source material was PBMCs. The V gene is TRBV29-1, the J gene TRBJ2-5; 10 bases line up with TRBD2. The source is a woman between 18 and 30 years old in good health. This CDR3 reads CSVGLAGGQETQYF. The CDR3 DNA reads TGCAGCGTTGGCTTAGCGGGAGGCCAAGAGACCCAGTACTTC.